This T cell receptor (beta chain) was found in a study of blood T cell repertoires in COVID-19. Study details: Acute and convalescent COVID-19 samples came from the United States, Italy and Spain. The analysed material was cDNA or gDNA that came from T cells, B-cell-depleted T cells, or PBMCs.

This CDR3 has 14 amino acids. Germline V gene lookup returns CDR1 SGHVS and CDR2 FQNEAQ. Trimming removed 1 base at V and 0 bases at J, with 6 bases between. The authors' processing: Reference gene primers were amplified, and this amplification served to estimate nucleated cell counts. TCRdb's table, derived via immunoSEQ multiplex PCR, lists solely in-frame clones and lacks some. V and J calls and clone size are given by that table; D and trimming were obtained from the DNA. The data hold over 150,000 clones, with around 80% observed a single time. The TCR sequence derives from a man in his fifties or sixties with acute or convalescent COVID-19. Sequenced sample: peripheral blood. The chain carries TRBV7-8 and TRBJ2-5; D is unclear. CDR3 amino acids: CASSLGSDQETQYF. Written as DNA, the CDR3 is TGTGCCAGCAGCTTAGGGTCAGACCAAGAGACCCAGTACTTC.